This TCR beta chain was profiled in a study of graft-versus-host responses after intestinal transplantation (dated by TCRdb to the early 2020s). A note on the overall study: Multivisceral, liver-intestinal, or isolated intestinal transplants were received by the recipients. All recipients received anti-thymocyte globulin induction followed by maintenance tacrolimus and steroids for 3 to 4 years. After intestinal transplantation, graft-versus-host and host-versus-graft alloreactive T cell clones in the graft, circulation and bone marrow were tracked using bulk TCR-beta CDR3 sequencing. Alloreactive clones were identified by sequencing pre-transplant mixed lymphocyte reaction products and comparing these products with unstimulated pre-transplant donor and recipient T cells. The cohort enrolled 24 intestinal transplant recipients, one of whom was a retransplant, and 3 patients without pretransplant specimens were excluded. A peak of at least 4% donor T cells among recipient peripheral blood mononuclear cells was the definition used for donor T cell macrochimerism. Rather than being sequenced by the commercial service, samples from three later patients were sequenced in-house on an Illumina MiSeq and processed with MiXCR. What the work shows at the level of the full study, not this receptor alone: Patients with donor T cell macrochimerism had high GvH to HvG T cell clonal ratios in their allografts. GvH clones turned up in recipient bone marrow, with some appearing earlier in ileal mucosa or blood, a pattern consistent with an intestinal mucosal origin. Conclusions were limited by the relatively low number and heterogeneity of intestinal transplant patients. Peak levels of circulating GvH clones were associated with declines in HvG clones early after transplant.

Libraries came from the immunoSEQ multiplex PCR assay. Adaptive Biotechnologies carried out high-throughput TCR-beta CDR3 sequencing of genomic DNA for most patients. Per the original workflow: Adaptive's ImmunoSEQ software supplied the TCR sequencing data for 15 to 20 patients, while MiXCR and VDJtools were used to process a few other patients. CDR3 nucleotide sequences shared by donor and recipient were removed because the origin of these sequences could not be assigned. To be classed as alloreactive, a clone needed at least 2-fold expansion over unstimulated cells and a minimum CFSE-low frequency of 0.002% (template counts) or 0.001% (read counts). A clone was considered mappable if detected in the sequenced pre-transplant spleen, lymph node, or MLR CFSE-low populations of the donor or recipient. Cumulative frequency of alloreactive clones was calculated as a percentage of all sequences weighted by copy number. TCRdb re-hosts the immuneACCESS table, in-frame sequences only. Its copies lack some clones; in the studies checked, an unresolved V gene accounts for under half of them, and the cause for the rest is not known. V and J calls and clone size follow that table, whereas D and trimming were derived from the DNA. The sample table holds 15,000 to 20,000 clones, of which roughly 94% were seen once. The biggest ten clones account for 0.75% to 0.95% of the sample.

Blood samples were collected up to 4 times in the first month after transplant and then at least monthly when available. Worth noting for this clone: This clone's antigen is unknown. The record has no base qualities; no much larger clone is one base away.

Counted from cysteine to phenylalanine, this CDR3 has 16 amino acids. The CDR3 DNA has 48 bases and is translated from base 1. Ends trimmed: V by 1 base, J by 5 bases; bases unmatched to a gene: 10. According to the germline V gene, CDR1 reads SGHAT and CDR2 reads FQNNGV. The sequence came from a human patient who received an intestinal transplant, so some T cells may come from the graft donor. The input for sequencing was PBMCs, taken 23 days after intestinal transplant. Here the chain combines TRBV11-2 and TRBJ2-5; 7 middle bases align to TRBD2. The DNA sequence is as follows: TGTGCCAGCAGCTTAGGCGGGAGTCTTTTTCAGGAGACCCAGTACTTC. Its amino acids are CASSLGGSLFQETQYF.